Each of the 20 T cell receptor beta chains below was sequenced from the same sample in a study of shared clonotypes between healthy human individuals. Sequenced by immunoSEQ multiplex PCR; TCRdb stores in-frame clones only, minus some. This table has 950,000 to 1,100,000 clones, roughly 75% appearing once. Material: memory CD4+ T cells sorted from blood. As for subset: CD45RA-negative fraction. The receptors originated from a young man in good health.

The DNA for the CDR3 is TGTGCCACACGAAGGCAAGGGACAGGGGGCTCGTACGAGCAGTACTTC. It translates to CATRRQGTGGSYEQYF. The V and J genes are TRBV19 and TRBJ2-7; 12 nucleotides line up with TRBD1. The CDR3 loop spans 16 amino acids. Germline V lookup: CDR1 LNHDA, CDR2 SQIVND (reference sequence). The ends lost 10 bases at V and 4 bases at J; junction bases unmatched: 14.

The gene calls are TRBV6-5 and TRBJ2-3, with D uncertain. This CDR3 comprises 13 residues. The V gene's germline CDR1 is MNHEY and CDR2 SVGAGI. V was shortened by 6 bases and J by 0 bases, with 7 bases between the two germline ends. CDR3 region: CASRPRSTDTQYF. The CDR3, as DNA: TGTGCCAGCAGGCCAAGGAGCACAGATACGCAGTATTTT.

The chain combines TRBV5-1 with TRBJ2-5; D might be TRBD1 or TRBD2, each matching 5 bases. The germline V gene encodes CDR1 SGHRS and CDR2 YFSETQ. V was trimmed by 5 bases and J by 2 bases, leaving 13 bases between them. This CDR3 spans 14 amino acids. CDR3 nucleotide sequence: TGCGCCAGCAGTCCCGTGGGGGTTCAAGAGACCCAGTACTTC. This codes for CASSPVGVQETQYF.

This clone was observed at least ten times. The chain employs TRBV4-1 and TRBJ2-5; TRBD2 agrees at 7 bases. In germline, CDR1 is MGHRA, CDR2 YSYEKL. This CDR3 is built from 15 residues. J gave up 5 bases and V 2 bases, and 8 bases lay outside the gene matches. The CDR3 region has the DNA TGCGCCAGCAGCCAAAATCATGGACTAGGGGAGACCCAGTACTTC. Residues: CASSQNHGLGETQYF.

This chain joins TRBV19 and TRBJ1-6; D remains ambiguous. Germline CDR1 LNHDA, CDR2 SQIVND (reference sequence). The V end was cut by 3 bases, the J end by 10 bases, with 10 bases between. This CDR3 has 13 residues. The CDR3 bases are TGTGCCAGTAGTATCCTGGCTGAGTCACCCCTCCACTTT. Protein: CASSILAESPLHF.

The chain's CDR3 is CASSEVETYEQYF. The CDR3 DNA reads TGTGCCAGCTCCGAAGTAGAAACCTACGAGCAGTACTTC. V is TRBV5-4 and J is TRBJ2-7; D gene ambiguous. V was clipped by 7 bases and J by 2 bases, with 13 bases between them. There are 13 residues in the CDR3. From germline, CDR1 is SGHNT and CDR2 YYREEE (reference sequence).

V gene TRBV11-2 combines with J gene TRBJ1-2, with D possibly matching TRBD1 (6 bases). CDR3 length: 15 residues. Germline CDR1 and CDR2: SGHAT and FQNNGV. V lost 0 bases, J lost 8 bases, and 16 bases lay in between. CDR3: CASSLDMLGAAGYTF. Written as DNA, the CDR3 is TGTGCCAGCAGCTTAGATATGCTGGGGGCGGCGGGCTACACCTTC.

This clone was counted between two and nine times. V and J are TRBV5-6 and TRBJ2-5; weak D call: TRBD2 (5 bases). V was clipped by 3 bases and J by 5 bases, with 11 bases between them. The CDR3 contains 13 residues. Germline values: CDR1 SGHDT, CDR2 YYEEEE. CDR3 sequence: CASSSGTGETQYF. The CDR3 region has the DNA TGTGCCAGCAGCTCTGGAACGGGGGAGACCCAGTACTTC.

This clone came up a few times. The chain carries TRBV2 and TRBJ2-5; D perhaps matches TRBD1 (7 bases). The V gene lost 4 bases and the J gene lost 7 bases, with 10 bases spanning the gap. Germline V gives CDR1 SNHLY, CDR2 FYNNEI. The CDR3 spans 12 residues. The CDR3 nucleotides are TGTGCCAGCAGTGGTCAGGGGGGGACCCAGTACTTC. As protein: CASSGQGGTQYF.

The chain joins TRBV6-5 to TRBJ2-1, with D perhaps TRBD1 (6 bases). V shed 0 bases and J shed 7 bases, with 13 bases lying between them. This CDR3 is 15 amino acids long. Germline values: CDR1 MNHEY, CDR2 SVGAGI. Written as DNA, the CDR3 is TGTGCCAGCAGTTACTCGAGGGGGTACCGGAATGAGCAGTTCTTC. Protein: CASSYSRGYRNEQFF.

The chain employs TRBV6-1 and TRBJ2-7, with D perhaps TRBD1 or TRBD2 (5 bases each). Germline lookup yields CDR1 MNHNS and CDR2 SASEGT. The CDR3 extends over 14 amino acids. V was trimmed by 6 bases and J by 0 bases, leaving 12 bases between them. The CDR3 sequence: CASRRDQTSYEQYF. The CDR3 DNA reads as TGTGCCAGCAGAAGGGACCAGACCTCCTACGAGCAGTACTTC.

The chain joins TRBV7-9 to TRBJ2-5, with 10 bases fitting TRBD1. The CDR3 is made up of 15 amino acids. J gave up 2 bases and V 6 bases, and 6 bases lay outside the gene matches. The germline gives CDR1 SEHNR, CDR2 FQNEAQ (reference sequence). Written as DNA, the CDR3 is TGTGCCAGCAGTCTCAGGACAGGGGGTCAAGAGACCCAGTACTTC. This translates into CASSLRTGGQETQYF.

Comments on this clone: The junction shows a germline mismatch at one end, possibly a read error. This chain joins TRBV5-4 and TRBJ1-4, with TRBD1 identical over 9 bases. This CDR3 has 15 residues. Germline assignment: CDR1 SGHNT and CDR2 YYREEE (reference sequence). The CDR3 coding sequence is TGCGCCAGCAGCCAAGACAGGGGGGAGAATGAAAAACTGTTTTTT. This translates into CASSQDRGENEKLFF.

The chain uses TRBV6-6 and TRBJ1-5; D is perhaps TRBD1 (5 bases). CDR3 length equals 13 residues. Deletions cut 8 bases from V and 4 bases from J, with 12 bases between. Germline CDR1 reads MNHNY; CDR2 reads SVGAGI (reference sequence). The CDR3 DNA reads as TGTGCCAGCCATGGGACGGTGAATCAGCCCCAGCATTTT. Translating it yields CASHGTVNQPQHF.

V usage is TRBV4-3 and J usage is TRBJ1-3; possibly TRBD1 for D (5 bases). The CDR3 totals 17 residues. Trimming shortened V by 4 bases and J by 0 bases, and 16 bases separated the two germline ends. Looked up from germline, CDR1 is LGHNA and CDR2 is YSLEER. The CDR3 is CASSRGDGGSSGNTIYF. CDR3 nucleotides: TGCGCCAGCAGCCGAGGGGACGGAGGGAGCTCTGGAAACACCATATATTTT.

Details on this clone: This same CDR3 is encoded by further DNA sequences in the sample. The chain recombines TRBV25-1 with TRBJ1-6; D not certain. In germline, CDR1 is MGHDK, CDR2 SYGVNS. Trimming took off 4 bases at V and 7 bases at J, with 2 bases between the two ends. This CDR3 has 11 amino acids. The CDR3: CASSGNSPLHF. CDR3 in DNA: TGTGCCAGCAGTGGAAATTCACCCCTCCACTTT.

This clone has at least ten counts. The chain recombines TRBV5-4 with TRBJ2-7; tentatively, D is TRBD1 (6 bases). Germline V gene data show CDR1 as SGHNT and CDR2 as YYREEE (reference sequence). The CDR3 spans 16 residues. V was trimmed by 1 base and J by 0 bases, leaving 14 bases between them. The CDR3 protein is CASSLKATGSSYEQYF. In nucleotides, the CDR3 is TGTGCCAGCAGCTTGAAAGCAACAGGGAGCTCCTACGAGCAGTACTTC. The full variable domain, with the rest looked up from reference TRBV5-4 and TRBJ2-7, is ETGVTQSPTHLIKTRGQQVTLRCSSQSGHNTVSWYQQALGQGPQFIFQYYREEENGRGNFPPRFSGLQFPNYSSELNVNALELDDSALYLCASSLKATGSSYEQYFGPGTRLTVT.

This chain links TRBV5-1 with TRBJ2-5; D might be TRBD1 or TRBD2, each matching 5 bases. The CDR3 runs to 16 residues. V lost 0 bases, J lost 0 bases, and 12 bases lay in between. Germline values: CDR1 SGHRS, CDR2 YFSETQ. DNA for the CDR3: TGCGCCAGCAGCTTGGGGGGGAGTGGATACCAAGAGACCCAGTACTTC. It encodes CASSLGGSGYQETQYF.

The genes are TRBV7-2 and TRBJ1-6; D is possibly TRBD1 (5 bases). The V and J ends lost 2 bases and 7 bases respectively, with 12 bases between them. This CDR3 spans 15 amino acids. Germline-derived CDR1 and CDR2 are SGHTA and FQGNSA. This CDR3 is CASSLMRGVNSPLHF. CDR3 DNA: TGTGCCAGCAGCTTAATGCGGGGGGTGAATTCACCCCTCCACTTT.

The chain couples TRBV9 to TRBJ2-1; D is ambiguous. The germline V gene has CDR1 SGDLS and CDR2 YYNGEE. V lost 0 bases and J 1 base, leaving 8 bases between the germline ends. CDR3 size: 15 residues. The CDR3 here is CASSVASRSYNEQFF. In DNA, the CDR3 is TGTGCCAGCAGCGTAGCCAGCAGGTCCTACAATGAGCAGTTCTTC.